These 15 T cell receptor beta chains share one sample of origin, sequenced in a study of metastatic and nonmetastatic thyroid tumors. No treatment of any kind had been given to any patient before thyroid surgery. TCRdb re-analyzed the PCR reads using MiXCR. The sample shows just under 20,000 clones, roughly 20% of them seen only once. The specimen was tumor tissue. These receptors were obtained from a male donor with papillary thyroid cancer or a benign thyroid nodule (not recorded which). Some clones in this sample may be carry-over from other donors' samples.

This clone was observed many times. V is TRBV19 and J is TRBJ2-7; D is uncertain. V dropped 3 bases and J dropped 0 bases, with 9 bases sitting between them. Germline V gene sequence: CDR1 LNHDA, CDR2 SQIVND (reference sequence). The CDR3 contains 14 residues. The CDR3 reads CASSIRDGSYEQYF. As DNA, the CDR3 is TGTGCCAGTAGTATCCGAGACGGCTCCTACGAGCAGTACTTC.

In this sample, this clone turned up many times. This rearrangement joins TRBV29-1 to TRBJ1-1, with 9 bases fitting TRBD1. V dropped 5 bases and J dropped 4; count of bases not matched to a gene: 5. Germline CDR1 and CDR2: SQVTM and ANQGSEA. CDR3 length equals 13 residues. In DNA, the CDR3 is TGCAGCGTTCACAGGGGGCTTGGCACTGAAGCTTTCTTT. Translating it yields CSVHRGLGTEAFF.

The sample holds a few counts of this clone. The sample contains more than one DNA sequence encoding this CDR3. The chain joins TRBV9 to TRBJ2-3, with TRBD2 matching 10 bases. Germline lookup yields CDR1 SGDLS and CDR2 YYNGEE. V lost 0 bases, J lost 6 bases, and 22 bases stayed unmatched. The CDR3 has 21 amino acids. The CDR3 region is CASSVAQSSGRTSSLYDTQYF. The DNA for the CDR3 is TGTGCCAGCAGCGTAGCTCAGAGTAGCGGGAGGACCAGTAGTTTGTACGATACGCAGTATTTT.

This clone was detected many times. This rearrangement joins TRBV7-9 to TRBJ2-7; 10 nucleotides align to TRBD2. Germline V gene lookup returns CDR1 SEHNR and CDR2 FQNEAQ (reference sequence). CDR3 length: 15 amino acids. With 2 bases clipped from V and 5 bases from J, the junction kept 6 bases outside the gene matches. This CDR3 is CASSLSASGSNEQYF. CDR3 nucleotides: TGTGCCAGCAGCTTAAGTGCTAGCGGGAGCAACGAGCAGTACTTC.

This clone was detected ten times or more. The chain uses TRBV4-3 and TRBJ2-1, with 8 bases fitting TRBD2. This CDR3 has 17 residues. V shed 0 bases, J shed 3 bases, and the junction held 7 bases outside the gene matches. Germline CDR1 LGHNA, CDR2 YSLEER. The CDR3 DNA reads TGCGCCAGCAGCCAAGAATTAGCGGGACGTTTCTACAATGAGCAGTTCTTC. Its protein product is CASSQELAGRFYNEQFF.

This clone was found many times. V gene TRBV25-1 combines with J gene TRBJ2-7; D may match TRBD1 or TRBD2 (5 bases each). Germline V gene data show CDR1 as MGHDK and CDR2 as SYGVNS. The germline V and J ends were trimmed by 8 bases and 7 bases, with 21 bases remaining between them. The CDR3 extends over 14 amino acids. CDR3 protein: CASGIPGRPREQYF. The CDR3 DNA follows: TGTGCCAGCGGGATTCCGGGACGGCCTAGGGAGCAGTACTTC.

This clone was recorded at least ten times. For the CDR3, the DNA is TGTGCCAGCAGCCAAGTTCGGGCTAGCGTAACCTACGAGCAGTACTTC. Protein sequence: CASSQVRASVTYEQYF. This chain links TRBV3-1 with TRBJ2-7; the D gene is possibly TRBD2 (6 bases). In germline, CDR1 is LGHDT, CDR2 YNNKEL (reference sequence). The CDR3 has 16 residues. Trimming pared 1 base from V and 2 bases from J, leaving 15 bases between.

This clone occurred many times. CDR3 DNA sequence: TGTGCCAGCAGCCGGGACAGGGGAAGCAATCAGCCCCAGCATTTT. It yields the protein CASSRDRGSNQPQHF. The rearrangement uses TRBV9 and TRBJ1-5; TRBD1 aligns across 10 bases. This CDR3 region has 15 residues. V dropped 4 bases and J dropped 1; count of bases not matched to a gene: 2. Germline V CDR1 and CDR2: SGDLS, YYNGEE.

V gene TRBV2 combines with J gene TRBJ2-3; D is possibly TRBD2 (6 bases). Looked up from germline, CDR1 is SNHLY and CDR2 is FYNNEI. The CDR3 is made up of 14 amino acids. V gave up 2 bases and J gave up 5 bases, with 11 bases separating them. CDR3 coding DNA: TGTGCCAGCAGTGAAAGGTGGGAGGTAGATACGCAGTATTTT. It specifies CASSERWEVDTQYF. The complete variable domain, with remaining parts taken from reference TRBV2 and TRBJ2-3, reads EPEVTQTPSHQVTQMGQEVILRCVPISNHLYFYWYRQILGQKVEFLVSFYNNEISEKSEIFDDQFSVERPDGSNFTLKIRSTKLEDSAMYFCASSERWEVDTQYFGPGTRLTVL.

V and J are TRBV27 and TRBJ2-7; D gene ambiguous. Germline V gene sequence: CDR1 MNHEY, CDR2 SMNVEV (reference sequence). V lost 5 bases, J lost 3 bases, and 17 bases lay in between. The CDR3 consists of 15 residues. The CDR3 is CASSTGSIPGYEQYF. CDR3 nucleotide sequence: TGTGCCAGCAGTACCGGGTCGATCCCTGGCTACGAGCAGTACTTC.

This clone was found many times. A much larger clone sits a single nucleotide away, making a read error possible. The rearrangement joins TRBV19 to TRBJ2-5; a possible D gene is TRBD1 (5 bases). CDR3 length: 13 residues. CDR1 and CDR2 from the germline V gene are LNHDA and SQIVND (reference sequence). The CDR3 DNA is TGTGCCAGTGGAGAAGACAGTCAAGAGACCCGGTACTTC. Protein: CASGEDSQETRYF.

This clone came up a few times. The chain joins TRBV19 to TRBJ2-7; 9 bases fit TRBD1. V shed 6 bases, J shed 1 base, and the junction held 7 bases outside the gene matches. Germline V gene data show CDR1 as LNHDA and CDR2 as SQIVND (reference sequence). This CDR3 is built from 15 residues. CDR3 nucleotide sequence: TGTGCCAGTAGCTGGACAGGGGAAAAGTCCTACGAGCAGTACTTC. Translation gives CASSWTGEKSYEQYF.

V gene TRBV6-2 or TRBV6-3 combines with J gene TRBJ2-3, with D possibly TRBD1 on 6 matching bases. From germline, CDR1 is MNHEY and CDR2 SVGEGT. The CDR3 has 15 residues. Written as DNA, the CDR3 is TGTGGCCGCAGTTACTCACCATCAGGGGCAGATACGCAGTATTTT. Its translation is CGRSYSPSGADTQYF.

This clone was seen only a few times. The chain employs TRBV29-1 and TRBJ1-4; possibly TRBD1 for D (5 bases). The V end lost 7 bases, the J end lost 0 bases, and 9 bases lay between the germline ends. The CDR3 length is 13 residues. Germline V CDR1 and CDR2: SQVTM, ANQGSEA. The CDR3 nucleotides read TGCAGCGACAAACAGGCAACTAATGAAAAACTGTTTTTT. Its translation: CSDKQATNEKLFF.

This clone is judged medium-sized. The genes are TRBV7-3 and TRBJ2-1; unclear D gene. Germline CDR1 is SGHTA and CDR2 is FQGTGA. The CDR3 is made up of 12 amino acids. V dropped 5 bases and J dropped 7 bases, with 9 bases sitting between them. The CDR3 nucleotides read TGTGCCAGCAGCCTAAACGAGAATGAGCAGTTCTTC. Translating gives CASSLNENEQFF.